This TCR beta chain was sequenced for a study of OX40 agonist ivuxolimab in advanced cancers. Notes on the study in general: Clones of CD4+ and CD8+ blood T cells grew by week 6 at doses of 0.1 to 3.0 mg/kg.

A note on this clone: Its specificity is unknown.

This CDR3 is built from 15 residues. V lost 8 bases, J lost 5 bases, and 21 bases lay in between. CDR1 and CDR2 from the germline V gene are SNHLY and FYNNEI. The assay was immunoSEQ multiplex PCR, and TCRdb's table has in-frame clones only and misses some. The sample yields under 85,000 clones, about nine tenths seen once. The rearrangement links TRBV2 to TRBJ2-5, with D possibly matching TRBD2 (7 bases). This sample comprised CD4+ or CD8+ T cells sorted from blood, obtained in a trial of the OX40 agonist ivuxolimab. The TCR comes from an adult with an advanced solid tumor such as melanoma, head and neck, liver or kidney cancer. Here the CDR3 DNA reads TGTGCCAGCTGGGAGGGAGACAGGCGGGTGGAGACCCAGTACTTC. Translation: CASWEGDRRVETQYF. Variable domain in full (rest from reference TRBV2 and TRBJ2-5): EPEVTQTPSHQVTQMGQEVILRCVPISNHLYFYWYRQILGQKVEFLVSFYNNEISEKSEIFDDQFSVERPDGSNFTLKIRSTKLEDSAMYFCASWEGDRRVETQYFGPGTRLLVL.